A single sample is the source of the 30 T cell receptor beta chains below, sequenced in a study of control samples from healthy donors and cancer patients. The repertoire was sequenced with immunoSEQ multiplex PCR; TCRdb's copy has only in-frame clones and lacks some. Of about 92,000 clones in the sample, around 80% are singletons; the top ten hold around 9.5%. The sample was blood. The receptors were gathered from a woman aged 55-70 years in good health.

The V gene is TRBV27, the J gene TRBJ2-1; 10 bases match TRBD2. Germline V gives CDR1 MNHEY, CDR2 SMNVEV (reference sequence). The length of the CDR3 is 20 residues. With V trimmed by 4 bases and J by 4 bases, 19 bases remained unmatched. CDR3 sequence reads: CASSSPGQALSSGSYNEQFF. Here the CDR3 DNA reads TGTGCCAGCAGTTCCCCGGGACAGGCTCTATCTAGCGGGAGTTACAATGAGCAGTTCTTC.

This chain uses TRBV18 with TRBJ2-3, with D unclear. Trimming shortened V by 3 bases and J by 0 bases, and 1 base separated the two germline ends. Germline V gives CDR1 KGHSH, CDR2 LQKENI. The CDR3 has 12 residues. CDR3 sequence: CASSPSTDTQYF. In DNA form, the CDR3 reads TGTGCCAGCTCACCTAGCACAGATACGCAGTATTTT.

CDR3 loop: CASSPQLAGASGELFF. CDR3 sequence (DNA): TGCGCCAGCAGCCCCCAACTAGCGGGAGCCTCCGGGGAGCTGTTTTTT. The chain is built from TRBV5-1 and TRBJ2-2, with 11 bases that match TRBD2. J was trimmed by 6 bases and V by 4 bases; bases with no gene match: 8. Germline V gene sequence: CDR1 SGHRS, CDR2 YFSETQ. CDR3 length equals 16 residues.

Note on this clone: The same CDR3 arises from other DNA sequences in this sample as well. The chain uses TRBV5-1 and TRBJ2-7, with D tentatively TRBD1 or TRBD2 (7 bases each). Germline V gene lookup returns CDR1 SGHRS and CDR2 YFSETQ. With 5 bases removed from V and 6 bases from J, the gap between germline ends came to 15 bases. The CDR3 contains 13 residues. This chain's CDR3 is CASRRAGGGEQYF. CDR3 DNA sequence: TGCGCCAGCAGGCGTGCAGGGGGGGGCGAGCAGTACTTC.

This clone was seen only once. This chain's CDR3 is CASSPSTGGRLYEQYF. CDR3 DNA: TGTGCCAGCAGTCCTTCAACAGGGGGCCGCTTGTACGAGCAGTACTTC. V is TRBV27 and J is TRBJ2-7, with 9 bases fitting TRBD1. The germline V gene has CDR1 MNHEY and CDR2 SMNVEV (reference sequence). This CDR3 contains 16 residues. The trim removed 5 bases at V and 4 bases at J, leaving 12 bases unmatched.

This clone was detected a few times. This chain links TRBV4-1 with TRBJ1-2, with D tentatively TRBD1 (6 bases). Between the trimmed V and J ends, which lost 4 bases and 4 bases, there was a span of 16 bases. The germline V gene has CDR1 MGHRA and CDR2 YSYEKL. The CDR3 extends over 15 amino acids. The CDR3 bases are TGCGCCAGCAGCCTCTCAGATGGGGGCGTCTATGGCTACACCTTC. Its protein is CASSLSDGGVYGYTF.

The V and J genes are TRBV6-2 or TRBV6-3 and TRBJ1-1; perhaps TRBD1 as D (5 bases). This CDR3 is built from 12 residues. CDR1 and CDR2 (germline): MNHEY, SVGEGT. The V end was cut by 5 bases, the J end by 4 bases, with 8 bases between. CDR3 amino acids: CASSRGGTEAFF. DNA for the CDR3: TGTGCCAGCAGTCGGGGCGGCACTGAAGCTTTCTTT.

The genes are TRBV28 and TRBJ2-2; no clear D gene. The CDR3 runs 15 residues. The V and J ends lost 4 bases and 2 bases respectively, with 11 bases between them. CDR1 and CDR2 from the germline V gene are MDHEN and SYDVKM. The CDR3 spells CASSSRRLNTGELFF. The CDR3 coding sequence is TGTGCCAGCAGTTCCAGACGTCTTAACACCGGGGAGCTGTTTTTT.

The rearrangement joins TRBV7-9 to TRBJ2-7, with 16 bases lining up with TRBD2. Germline values: CDR1 SEHNR, CDR2 FQNEAQ (reference sequence). CDR3 length equals 16 residues. V trimming: 3 bases; J trimming: 6 bases; junction bases outside the gene matches: 5. CDR3 sequence: CASSLGTSGRAVEQYF. CDR3 nucleotides: TGTGCCAGCAGCTTGGGGACTAGCGGGAGGGCCGTCGAGCAGTACTTC.

This chain connects TRBV6-5 to TRBJ1-2; D not resolved. Trimming removed 10 bases at V and 4 bases at J, with 16 bases between. The CDR3 is 13 residues long. CDR1 MNHEY and CDR2 SVGAGI come from the germline V gene. The CDR3 spells CATYSRWGYGYTF. Written as DNA, the CDR3 is TGTGCCACCTACAGCCGGTGGGGCTATGGCTACACCTTC.

The gene calls are TRBV2 and TRBJ2-2, with no clear D. CDR1 SNHLY and CDR2 FYNNEI come from the germline V gene. V was shortened by 6 bases and J by 1 base, with 9 bases between the two germline ends. The CDR3 length is 14 residues. CDR3 amino acids: CASRVDGNTGELFF. CDR3 bases: TGTGCCAGCAGGGTCGACGGGAACACCGGGGAGCTGTTTTTT.

This chain uses TRBV19 with TRBJ2-3; TRBD1 or TRBD2 may be the D gene (6 bases each). This CDR3 has 17 amino acids. Trimming removed 2 bases at V and 4 bases at J, with 19 bases between. CDR1 is LNHDA and CDR2 is SQIVND in the germline V gene (reference sequence). The CDR3 coding sequence is TGTGCCAGTAGTATATACGGGGGCTCACGTGTTTCAGATACGCAGTATTTT. Protein: CASSIYGGSRVSDTQYF.

This chain joins TRBV6-5 and TRBJ1-1; 10 bases map to TRBD1. The germline gives CDR1 MNHEY, CDR2 SVGAGI. Unmatched junction bases numbered 6, after V lost 8 bases and J lost 6 bases. CDR3 size: 13 residues. The CDR3 spells CASEDRGYSEAFF. The CDR3 region has the DNA TGTGCCAGCGAGGACAGGGGGTATTCTGAAGCTTTCTTT.

This clone was seen once. This sequence joins TRBV7-2 and TRBJ2-3; 9 bases line up with TRBD2. Germline assignment: CDR1 SGHTA and CDR2 FQGNSA. The CDR3 runs 16 residues. The ends lost 1 base at V and 8 bases at J; junction bases unmatched: 10. The CDR3 DNA sequence: TGTGCCAGCAGCTTAGGATCCGGCGGGGGGGGAACTACGCAGTATTTT. The encoded protein is CASSLGSGGGGTTQYF.

In nucleotides, the CDR3 is TGTGCCACCCAACCCGGGCCGAACACCGGGGAGCTGTTTTTT. Amino acids: CATQPGPNTGELFF. The rearrangement links TRBV2 to TRBJ2-2; D ambiguous. Germline CDR1 SNHLY, CDR2 FYNNEI. Trimming left V 10 bases short and J 0 bases short, with 12 bases between. This CDR3 comprises 14 residues.

This rearrangement joins TRBV10-3 to TRBJ1-6; TRBD1 matches at 9 bases. The germline gives CDR1 ENHRY, CDR2 SYGVKD. V lost 0 bases, J lost 7 bases, and 1 base stayed unmatched. This CDR3 is 15 amino acids long. The CDR3 DNA reads as TGTGCCATCAGTGAGTCGGGGACAGGGAATTCACCCCTCCACTTT. Encoded protein: CAISESGTGNSPLHF.

The chain has TRBV18 and TRBJ2-3; perhaps D is TRBD1 or TRBD2 (5 bases each). The germline gives CDR1 KGHSH, CDR2 LQKENI. V lost 4 bases and J 0 bases, leaving 8 bases between the germline ends. The CDR3 covers 14 residues. This chain's CDR3 is CASSRDLSTDTQYF. CDR3 DNA sequence: TGTGCCAGCTCACGGGACCTTAGCACAGATACGCAGTATTTT.

The chain recombines TRBV6-2 or TRBV6-3 with TRBJ2-3, with D uncertain. There are 12 residues in the CDR3. Germline values: CDR1 MNHEY, CDR2 SVGEGT. V was trimmed by 3 bases and J by 1 base, leaving 2 bases between them. As DNA, the CDR3 is TGTGCCAGCAGTTATCGCACAGATACGCAGTATTTT. This sequence encodes CASSYRTDTQYF.

In this sample, this clone turned up once. The chain recombines TRBV12-3 or TRBV12-4 with TRBJ1-4; possibly TRBD1 for D (5 bases). V lost 3 bases and J lost 8, with 10 bases in between. The CDR3 spans 13 residues. In nucleotides, the CDR3 is TGTGCCAGCAGTTTGCAGGGCGAAGAAAAACTGTTTTTT. As protein: CASSLQGEEKLFF.

The V call is TRBV4-2, the J call TRBJ2-7; 7 positions agree with TRBD1. After removal of 3 bases from V and 2 bases from J, the junction contained 7 bases not matched to a gene. Per the germline V gene, CDR1 is LGHNA and CDR2 is YNFKEQ. The CDR3 length is 15 residues. The CDR3 bases are TGTGCCAGCAGCCACTTACCGGGACAGACCTACGAGCAGTACTTC. Its protein is CASSHLPGQTYEQYF.

In DNA form, the CDR3 reads TGTGCCAGCAGCTTCGGCGGGGATGGCTACACCTTC. It yields the protein CASSFGGDGYTF. V is TRBV7-9 and J is TRBJ1-2, with no clear D. With 3 bases removed from V and 6 bases from J, the gap between germline ends came to 8 bases. This CDR3 spans 12 amino acids. Germline V lookup: CDR1 SEHNR, CDR2 FQNEAQ (reference sequence).

The chain employs TRBV10-3 and TRBJ2-1; D is uncertain. Germline V CDR1 and CDR2: ENHRY, SYGVKD. Trimming left V 8 bases short and J 3 bases short, with 11 bases between. CDR3 length: 13 residues. The CDR3 nucleotides are TGTGCCATCGGGCTAGATCACTACAATGAGCAGTTCTTC. Protein product: CAIGLDHYNEQFF.

The chain couples TRBV6-5 to TRBJ1-1; D gene uncertain. Germline lookup yields CDR1 MNHEY and CDR2 SVGAGI. The CDR3 length is 15 residues. V was shortened by 0 bases and J by 1 base, with 9 bases between the two germline ends. As DNA, the CDR3 is TGTGCCAGCAGTTACTCGATGGCGAGGAACACTGAAGCTTTCTTT. Protein sequence: CASSYSMARNTEAFF.

The J gene is TRBJ2-3, the V gene TRBV24-1, with D possibly being TRBD1 or TRBD2 (8 bases each). Trimming shortened V by 10 bases and J by 1 base, and 14 bases separated the two germline ends. Germline-derived CDR1 and CDR2 are KGHDR and SFDVKD. CDR3 size: 14 residues. The CDR3 DNA follows: TGTGCCACAGTAGCGGGACAGGGCACAGATACGCAGTATTTT. Protein sequence: CATVAGQGTDTQYF.

The rearrangement joins TRBV27 to TRBJ1-2; no clear D. Looked up from germline, CDR1 is MNHEY and CDR2 is SMNVEV (reference sequence). Trimming cost V 7 bases and J 6 bases, with 12 bases left between them. This CDR3 is 12 amino acids long. In DNA form, the CDR3 reads TGTGCCAGCAAGGAGGGAACGCATGGCTACACCTTC. Protein sequence: CASKEGTHGYTF.

The chain recombines TRBV19 with TRBJ2-1; TRBD2 agrees at 8 bases. Germline V gives CDR1 LNHDA, CDR2 SQIVND (reference sequence). CDR3 length: 14 amino acids. Trimming cost V 6 bases and J 8 bases; bases outside gene matches: 9. CDR3 amino acids: CASSPGLELYEQFF. The DNA for the CDR3 is TGTGCCAGTAGCCCGGGACTAGAGCTCTATGAGCAGTTCTTC.

This clone was seen a few times. This rearrangement joins TRBV6-6 to TRBJ1-1; no clear D gene. The CDR3 extends over 16 amino acids. The germline V gene has CDR1 MNHNY and CDR2 SVGAGI (reference sequence). Deletions cut 5 bases from V and 2 bases from J, with 18 bases between. For the CDR3, the DNA is TGTGCCAGCAGTCTCGGACCGGATGTTCGAAACACTGAAGCTTTCTTT. It is translated as CASSLGPDVRNTEAFF.

Note on this clone: At one end, the junction sequence differs from germline, possibly due to a read error. The rearrangement joins TRBV5-1 to TRBJ2-1, with TRBD2 matching 9 bases. Germline V gene sequence: CDR1 SGHRS, CDR2 YFSETQ. The CDR3 sequence is 16 residues long. The CDR3 loop is CASGLTSGSSYNEQFF. The DNA of the CDR3 is TGCGCCAGCGGCTTGACTAGCGGCTCCTCCTACAATGAGCAGTTCTTC. Together with reference TRBV5-1 and TRBJ2-1, the CDR3 gives the full variable domain: KAGVTQTPRYLIKTRGQQVTLSCSPISGHRSVSWYQQTPGQGLQFLFEYFSETQRNKGNFPGRFSGRQFSNSRSEMNVSTLELGDSALYLCASGLTSGSSYNEQFFGPGTRLTVL.

This clone has just one count. The V gene is TRBV7-2, the J gene TRBJ2-1; D possibly uses TRBD1 or TRBD2 (5 bases each). Trimming stripped 1 base from V and 12 bases from J, with 10 bases between. Germline V gene lookup returns CDR1 SGHTA and CDR2 FQGNSA. CDR3 length: 12 residues. The CDR3 reads CASSLELGRQFF. The CDR3 DNA follows: TGTGCCAGCAGCTTAGAGTTGGGACGGCAGTTCTTC. Based on the CDR3 plus reference TRBV7-2 and TRBJ2-1, the full variable domain is GAGVSQSPSNKVTEKGKDVELRCDPISGHTALYWYRQSLGQGLEFLIYFQGNSAPDKSGLPSDRFSAERTGGSVSTLTIQRTQQEDSAVYLCASSLELGRQFFGPGTRLTVL.

The CDR3 region is CASRDLGTDTQYF. The CDR3 DNA reads as TGTGCCAGCAGGGATTTAGGCACAGATACGCAGTATTTT. This chain links TRBV2 with TRBJ2-3; D call uncertain. The V end was cut by 6 bases, the J end by 1 base, with 8 bases between. The CDR3 has 13 residues. The germline CDR1 and CDR2 sequences are SNHLY and FYNNEI.